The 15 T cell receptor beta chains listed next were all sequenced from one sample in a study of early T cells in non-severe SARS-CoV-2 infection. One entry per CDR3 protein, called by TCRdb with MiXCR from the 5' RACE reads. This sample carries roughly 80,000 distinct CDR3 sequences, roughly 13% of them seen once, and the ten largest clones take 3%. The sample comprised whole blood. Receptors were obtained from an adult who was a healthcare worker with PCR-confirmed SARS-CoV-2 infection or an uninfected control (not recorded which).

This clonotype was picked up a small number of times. The CDR3 sequence is CASSLSFRSGSSYNEQFF. In DNA, the CDR3 is TGTGCCAGCAGCTTAAGTTTCCGGAGCGGGAGTTCCTACAATGAGCAGTTCTTC. The chain has TRBV11-2 and TRBJ2-1; 8 bases are a match to TRBD2. The ends lost 2 bases at V and 1 base at J; junction bases unmatched: 10. This CDR3 comprises 18 residues. The germline gives CDR1 SGHAT, CDR2 FQNNGV.

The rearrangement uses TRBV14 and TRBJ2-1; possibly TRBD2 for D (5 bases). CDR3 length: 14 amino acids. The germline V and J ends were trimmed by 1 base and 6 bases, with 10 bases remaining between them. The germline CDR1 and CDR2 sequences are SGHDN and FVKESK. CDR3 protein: CASSQVQTSNEQFF. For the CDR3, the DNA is TGTGCCAGCAGCCAAGTTCAAACTAGCAATGAGCAGTTCTTC.

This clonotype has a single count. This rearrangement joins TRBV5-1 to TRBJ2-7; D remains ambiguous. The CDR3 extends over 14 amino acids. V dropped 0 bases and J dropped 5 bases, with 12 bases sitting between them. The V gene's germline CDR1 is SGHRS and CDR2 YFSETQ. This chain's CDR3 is CASSLDGRLNEQYF. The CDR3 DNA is TGCGCCAGCAGCTTGGACGGCAGGCTTAACGAGCAGTACTTC.

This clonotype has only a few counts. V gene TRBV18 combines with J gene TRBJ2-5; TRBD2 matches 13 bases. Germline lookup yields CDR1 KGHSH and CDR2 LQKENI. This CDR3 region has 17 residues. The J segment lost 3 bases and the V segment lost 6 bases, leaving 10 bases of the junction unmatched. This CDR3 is CASSTGLAGVLKETQYF. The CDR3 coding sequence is TGTGCCAGCTCTACCGGACTAGCGGGAGTCCTAAAAGAGACCCAGTACTTC.

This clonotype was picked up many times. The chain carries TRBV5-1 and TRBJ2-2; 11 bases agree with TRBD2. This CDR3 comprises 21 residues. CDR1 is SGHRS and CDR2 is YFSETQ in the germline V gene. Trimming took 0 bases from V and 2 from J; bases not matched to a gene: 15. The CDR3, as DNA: TGCGCCAGCAGCTTGGGGGCTGGAACTAGCGGGAGATTTCGCAACACCGGGGAGCTGTTTTTT. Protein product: CASSLGAGTSGRFRNTGELFF.

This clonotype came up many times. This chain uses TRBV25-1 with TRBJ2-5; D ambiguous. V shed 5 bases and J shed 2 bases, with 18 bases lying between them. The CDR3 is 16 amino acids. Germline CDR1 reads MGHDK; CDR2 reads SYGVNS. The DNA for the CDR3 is TGTGCCAGCAGTAAGGGCCCCGGGCCGGAGCAAGAGACCCAGTACTTC. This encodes CASSKGPGPEQETQYF. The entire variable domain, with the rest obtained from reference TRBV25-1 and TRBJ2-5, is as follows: EADIYQTPRYLVIGTGKKITLECSQTMGHDKMYWYQQDPGMELHLIHYSYGVNSTEKGDLSSESTVSRIRTEHFPLTLESARPSHTSQYLCASSKGPGPEQETQYFGPGTRLLVL.

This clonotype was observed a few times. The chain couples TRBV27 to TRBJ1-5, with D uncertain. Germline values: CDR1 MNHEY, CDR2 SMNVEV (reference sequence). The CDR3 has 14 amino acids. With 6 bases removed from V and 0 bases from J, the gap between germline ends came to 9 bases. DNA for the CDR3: TGTGCCAGCAGAAGGGAATATAGCAATCAGCCCCAGCATTTT. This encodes CASRREYSNQPQHF.

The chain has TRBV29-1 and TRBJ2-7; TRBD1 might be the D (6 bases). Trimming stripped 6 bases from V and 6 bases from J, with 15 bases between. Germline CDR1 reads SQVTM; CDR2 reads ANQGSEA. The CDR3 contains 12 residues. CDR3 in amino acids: CSVSTQGREQYF. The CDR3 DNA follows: TGCAGCGTCAGCACACAGGGACGCGAGCAGTACTTC.

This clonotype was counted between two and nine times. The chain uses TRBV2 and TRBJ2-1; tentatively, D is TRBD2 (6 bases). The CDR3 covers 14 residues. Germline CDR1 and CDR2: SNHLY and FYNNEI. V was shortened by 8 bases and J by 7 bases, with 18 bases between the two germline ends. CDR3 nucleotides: TGTGCCAGCCGGCGAGGACTAACCGATAATGAGCAGTTCTTC. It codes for CASRRGLTDNEQFF.

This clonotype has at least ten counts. Written as DNA, the CDR3 is TGTGCCAGCAGTCGGACAGGGCTCACTGAAGCTTTCTTT. Its translation is CASSRTGLTEAFF. This chain links TRBV12-3 or TRBV12-4 with TRBJ1-1; the match to TRBD1 covers 8 bases. V was pared by 5 bases and J by 4 bases, with 3 bases of the junction left unmatched. The CDR3 consists of 13 residues.

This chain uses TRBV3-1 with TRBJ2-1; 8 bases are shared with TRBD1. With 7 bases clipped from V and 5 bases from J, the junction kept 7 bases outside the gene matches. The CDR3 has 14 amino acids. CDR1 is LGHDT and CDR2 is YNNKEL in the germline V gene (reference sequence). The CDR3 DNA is TGTGCCAGCACCTCGCAGGGGGCCGACAATGAGCAGTTCTTC. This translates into CASTSQGADNEQFF.

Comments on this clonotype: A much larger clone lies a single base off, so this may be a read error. CDR3 in amino acids: CASSVASGRIDTQYF. In DNA, the CDR3 is TGTGCCAGCAGCGTAGCAAGCGGGAGGATAGATACGCAGTATTTT. This chain connects TRBV9 to TRBJ2-3; 9 nucleotides match TRBD2. Trimming removed 0 bases from V and 5 bases from J; junction bases left unmatched: 4. CDR1 is SGDLS, CDR2 YYNGEE, per germline. This CDR3 is 15 amino acids long.

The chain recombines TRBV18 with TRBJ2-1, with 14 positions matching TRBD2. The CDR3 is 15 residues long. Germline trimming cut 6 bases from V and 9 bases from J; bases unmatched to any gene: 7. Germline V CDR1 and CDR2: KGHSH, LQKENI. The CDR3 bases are TGTGCCAGCTCGTCCGGGACTAGCGGGAGTGCTGAGCAGTTCTTC. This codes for CASSSGTSGSAEQFF.

The CDR3 region has the DNA TGTGCCAGCAGCCAAGAAGACTCGGCGGGAGCGAGGGAGCAGTTCTTC. Its protein is CASSQEDSAGAREQFF. The chain combines TRBV14 with TRBJ2-1; 7 bases are shared with TRBD2. The germline V gene encodes CDR1 SGHDN and CDR2 FVKESK. V lost 0 bases to trimming and J lost 10 bases; unmatched junction nucleotides: 12. This CDR3 comprises 16 residues.

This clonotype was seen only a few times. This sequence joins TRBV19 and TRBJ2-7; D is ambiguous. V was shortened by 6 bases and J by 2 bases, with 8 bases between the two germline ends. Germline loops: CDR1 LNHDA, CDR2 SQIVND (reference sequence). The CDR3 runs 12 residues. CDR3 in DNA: TGTGCCAGTAGCGGAGCCGCCTACGAGCAGTACTTC. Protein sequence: CASSGAAYEQYF.